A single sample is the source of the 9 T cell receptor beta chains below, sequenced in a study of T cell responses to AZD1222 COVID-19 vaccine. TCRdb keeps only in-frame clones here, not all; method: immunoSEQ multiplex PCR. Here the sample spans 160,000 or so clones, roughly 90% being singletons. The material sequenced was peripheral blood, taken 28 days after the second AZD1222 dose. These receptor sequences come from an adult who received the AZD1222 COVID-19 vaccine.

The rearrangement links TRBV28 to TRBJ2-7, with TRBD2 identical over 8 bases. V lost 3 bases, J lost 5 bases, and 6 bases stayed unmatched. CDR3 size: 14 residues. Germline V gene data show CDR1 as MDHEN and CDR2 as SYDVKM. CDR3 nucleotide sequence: TGTGCCAGCAGTTTGATCAGGCGGGGGGACGAGCAGTACTTC. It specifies CASSLIRRGDEQYF. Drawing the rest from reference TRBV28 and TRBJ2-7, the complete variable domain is DVKVTQSSRYLVKRTGEKVFLECVQDMDHENMFWYRQDPGLGLRLIYFSYDVKMKEKGDIPEGYSVSREKKERFSLILESASTNQTSMYLCASSLIRRGDEQYFGPGTRLTVT.

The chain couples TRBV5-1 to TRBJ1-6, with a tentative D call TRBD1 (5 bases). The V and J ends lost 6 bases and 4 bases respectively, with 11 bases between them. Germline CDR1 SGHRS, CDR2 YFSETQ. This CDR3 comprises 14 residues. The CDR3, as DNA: TGCGCCAGCACTAGGGGAGAGTATAATTCACCCCTCCACTTT. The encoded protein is CASTRGEYNSPLHF. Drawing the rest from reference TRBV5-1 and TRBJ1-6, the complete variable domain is KAGVTQTPRYLIKTRGQQVTLSCSPISGHRSVSWYQQTPGQGLQFLFEYFSETQRNKGNFPGRFSGRQFSNSRSEMNVSTLELGDSALYLCASTRGEYNSPLHFGNGTRLTVT.

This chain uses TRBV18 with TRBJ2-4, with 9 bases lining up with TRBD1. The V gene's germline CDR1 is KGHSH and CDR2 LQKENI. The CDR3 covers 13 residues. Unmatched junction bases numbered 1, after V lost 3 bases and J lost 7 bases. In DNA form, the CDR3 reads TGTGCCAGCTCACCTGGGACAGGGAACATTCAGTACTTC. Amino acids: CASSPGTGNIQYF.

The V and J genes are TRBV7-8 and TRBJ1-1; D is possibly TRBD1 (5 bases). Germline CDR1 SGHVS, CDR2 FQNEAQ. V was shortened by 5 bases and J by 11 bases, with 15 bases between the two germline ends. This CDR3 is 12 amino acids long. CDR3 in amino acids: CASSRDGVRAFF. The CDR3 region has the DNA TGTGCCAGCAGCCGGGACGGGGTGCGTGCTTTCTTT.

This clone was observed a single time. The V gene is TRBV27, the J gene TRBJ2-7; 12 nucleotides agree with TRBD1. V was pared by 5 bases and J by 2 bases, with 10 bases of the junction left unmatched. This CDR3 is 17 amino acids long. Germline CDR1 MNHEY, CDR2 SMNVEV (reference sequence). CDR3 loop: CASSRPPGQGAPYEQYF. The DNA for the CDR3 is TGTGCCAGCAGTCGCCCGCCGGGACAGGGGGCCCCCTACGAGCAGTACTTC.

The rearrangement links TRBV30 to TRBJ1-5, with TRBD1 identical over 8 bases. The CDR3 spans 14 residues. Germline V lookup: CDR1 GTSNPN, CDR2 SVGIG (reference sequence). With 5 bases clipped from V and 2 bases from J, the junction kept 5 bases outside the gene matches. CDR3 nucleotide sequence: TGTGCCTGGGCCCGGGGACAGGGCAATCAGCCCCAGCATTTT. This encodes CAWARGQGNQPQHF.

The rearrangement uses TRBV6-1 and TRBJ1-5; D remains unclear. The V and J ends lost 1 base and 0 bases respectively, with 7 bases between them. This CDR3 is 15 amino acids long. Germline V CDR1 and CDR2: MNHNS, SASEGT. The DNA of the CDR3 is TGTGCCAGCAGTGAAGGGGGTTATAGCAATCAGCCCCAGCATTTT. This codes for CASSEGGYSNQPQHF.

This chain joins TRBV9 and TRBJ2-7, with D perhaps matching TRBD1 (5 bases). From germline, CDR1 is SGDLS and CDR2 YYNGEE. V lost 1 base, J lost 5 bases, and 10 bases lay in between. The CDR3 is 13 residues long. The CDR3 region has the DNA TGTGCCAGCAGCGTAACAGGTCCAGACGAGCAGTACTTC. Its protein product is CASSVTGPDEQYF.

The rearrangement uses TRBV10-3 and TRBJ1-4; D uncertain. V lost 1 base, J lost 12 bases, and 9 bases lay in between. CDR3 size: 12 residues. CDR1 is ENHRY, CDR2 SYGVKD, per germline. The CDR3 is CAISEYRKQLFF. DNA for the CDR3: TGTGCCATCAGTGAGTATAGGAAACAACTGTTTTTT.